This T cell receptor beta chain originates from a study of siplizumab effects on memory and regulatory T cells. General study findings and limits: Sequences below about 10^-5 frequency were poorly captured, and few alloreactive clones mapped to unstimulated subsets. Proliferating siplizumab-culture Treg suppressive function went unconfirmed. Siplizumab significantly decreased alloreactive sequences from unstimulated CD4+ memory cells.

Approximately 10^5 TCR templates underwent assay in every sample. The assay was immunoSEQ multiplex PCR, and TCRdb's table has in-frame clones only and misses some. The sample yields 100,000 or so clones, nearly 95% seen once. Concerning this clone itself: The antigen is not known.

V was clipped by 3 bases and J by 10 bases, with 18 bases between them. The CDR3 sequence is 13 residues long. Germline V gives CDR1 SQVTM, CDR2 ANQGSEA. The sequencing input was non-Treg CD4+ T cells sorted from blood. The V call is TRBV29-1, the J call TRBJ1-1; D is possibly TRBD1 (5 bases). The TCR was taken from a human donor in good health. The CDR3 sequence: CSVDWGRRGGAFF. The CDR3 bases are TGCAGCGTTGACTGGGGACGGCGCGGGGGAGCTTTCTTT.